These T cell receptor beta chains were read from a single sample in a study of T-cell memory formation after mild COVID-19. One entry per CDR3 protein, called by TCRdb with MiXCR from the 5' RACE reads. The sample has tens of thousands of distinct CDR3 sequences, approximately 9.1% seen once. Sequenced: PBMCs or a T cell subset sorted from them (not recorded which). Receptors were obtained from an adult woman who had mild COVID-19 (a few samples of this study predate the infection). Cell type and time point are not known. Both conserved end residues are part of each CDR3. The order of the fields is J gene, clone size, D gene, V gene, CDR3 DNA, CDR3 protein. D genes are given only for firm matches. Not every row has a clone size; where given, it reads once, few, many or a size class.

J: TRBJ1-2; size: many; D: TRBD1; V: TRBV6-5; DNA: TGTGCCAGCAGTTACACCGACAGGGGGTATGGCTACACCTTC; CDR3: CASSYTDRGYGYTF
J: TRBJ2-1; size: few; D: TRBD1; V: TRBV27; DNA: TGTGCCAGCCGGGACAGATTTTACAATGAGCAGTTCTTC; CDR3: CASRDRFYNEQFF
J: TRBJ2-3; size: few; D: TRBD2; V: TRBV27; DNA: TGTGCCAGCAGATCAGCGGGGCGCACAGATACGCAGTATTTT; CDR3: CASRSAGRTDTQYF
J: TRBJ2-1; size: few; D: NA; V: TRBV20-1; DNA: TGCAGTGCTAGAGATGGCTTGGTCTCCTACAATGAGCAGTTCTTC; CDR3: CSARDGLVSYNEQFF
J: TRBJ1-6; size: NA; D: NA; V: TRBV5-1; DNA: TGCGCCAGCAGCCCTAATGTTCCACAGGCTAATTCACCCCTCCACTTT; CDR3: CASSPNVPQANSPLHF
J: TRBJ2-2; size: many; D: NA; V: TRBV20-1; DNA: TGCAGTGCCTCAACGCCGGGGACCGGGGAGCTGTTTTTT; CDR3: CSASTPGTGELFF
J: TRBJ2-7; size: few; D: TRBD1; V: TRBV7-9; DNA: TGTGCCAGCAGCTTATGGGGGGGACAGGGCGCCTACGAGCAGTACTTC; CDR3: CASSLWGGQGAYEQYF
J: TRBJ2-7; size: many; D: NA; V: TRBV2; DNA: TGTGCCAGCAGTGAAGGAGCAGGTTACTCCTACGAGCAGTACTTC; CDR3: CASSEGAGYSYEQYF
J: TRBJ2-2; size: NA; D: NA; V: TRBV4-3; DNA: TGCGCCAGCAGCCAAGATATGGGAGAGCTGTTTTTT; CDR3: CASSQDMGELFF
J: TRBJ2-4; size: few; D: NA; V: TRBV5-1; DNA: TGCGCCAGCAGCTTGGGAGAACTTATAGCCAAAAACATTCAGTACTTC; CDR3: CASSLGELIAKNIQYF
J: TRBJ2-1; size: NA; D: TRBD1; V: TRBV12-3/TRBV12-4; DNA: TGTGCCAGCAGTAGAAAAATGAAACAGGGGGCTGCCTACAATGAGCAGTTCTTC; CDR3: CASSRKMKQGAAYNEQFF
J: TRBJ1-1; size: NA; D: NA; V: TRBV7-9; DNA: TGTGCCAGCAGCTTGGGGGTGGGGATAAGGCAGGACACTGAAGCTTTCTTT; CDR3: CASSLGVGIRQDTEAFF
J: TRBJ2-5; size: NA; D: NA; V: TRBV9; DNA: TGTGCCAGCAGCGTGTCAAGGTACCAAGAGACCCAGTACTTC; CDR3: CASSVSRYQETQYF